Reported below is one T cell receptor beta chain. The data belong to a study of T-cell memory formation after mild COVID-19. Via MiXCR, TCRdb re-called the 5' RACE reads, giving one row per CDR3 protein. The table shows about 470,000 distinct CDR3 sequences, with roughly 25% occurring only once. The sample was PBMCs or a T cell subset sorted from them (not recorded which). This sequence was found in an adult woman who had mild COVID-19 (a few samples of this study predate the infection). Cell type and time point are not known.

CDR3 residues: CSVGGIGTGAPTEAFF. The DNA of the CDR3 is TGCAGCGTTGGAGGGATCGGGACAGGGGCGCCCACTGAAGCTTTCTTT. The chain recombines TRBV29-1 with TRBJ1-1; 10 nucleotides agree with TRBD1. Germline loops: CDR1 SQVTM, CDR2 ANQGSEA. V dropped 4 bases and J dropped 4; count of bases not matched to a gene: 12. This CDR3 is 16 amino acids long.